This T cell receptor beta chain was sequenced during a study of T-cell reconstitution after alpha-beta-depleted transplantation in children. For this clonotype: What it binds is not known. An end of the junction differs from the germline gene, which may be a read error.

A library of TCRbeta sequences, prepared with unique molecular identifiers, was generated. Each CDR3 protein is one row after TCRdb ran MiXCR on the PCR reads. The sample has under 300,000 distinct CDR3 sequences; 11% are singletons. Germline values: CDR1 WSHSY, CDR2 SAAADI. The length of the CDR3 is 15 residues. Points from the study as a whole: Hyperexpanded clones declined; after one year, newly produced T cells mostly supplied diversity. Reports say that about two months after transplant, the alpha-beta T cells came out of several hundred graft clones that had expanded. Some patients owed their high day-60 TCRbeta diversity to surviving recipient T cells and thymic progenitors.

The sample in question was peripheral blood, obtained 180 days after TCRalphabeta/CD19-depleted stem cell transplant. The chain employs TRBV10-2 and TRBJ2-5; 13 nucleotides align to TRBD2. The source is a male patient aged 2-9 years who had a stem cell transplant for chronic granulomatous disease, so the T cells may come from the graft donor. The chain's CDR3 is CASSGGTSGAGTQYF. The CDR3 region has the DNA TGCGCCAGCAGTGGTGGGACTAGCGGGGCGGGGACCCAATACTTC.